This T cell receptor (beta chain) was retrieved from a study of shared clonotypes between healthy human individuals. Study-wide context: The study used three CD4 naive, three CD4 memory, two CD8 naive and one CD8 memory plate per donor.

Produced via immunoSEQ multiplex PCR; TCRdb's table is partial and in-frame only. The sample holds some 2 million clones, about 95% seen once. Naive-designated CD8 cells lacked CD45RO, were positively enriched for CCR7, and omitted terminally differentiated effector memory CD45RA+ cells. V lost 2 bases to trimming and J lost 0 bases, with 8 bases between them. Germline V gene lookup returns CDR1 SEHNR and CDR2 FQNEAQ (reference sequence). The CDR3 length is 14 residues. Sequencing was performed on naive CD8+ T cells sorted from blood. The rearrangement links TRBV7-9 to TRBJ2-7, with no clear D. This clonotype was sampled from a man younger than 30 in good health. CDR3 DNA sequence: TGTGCCAGCAGCTTAAGCTCGCTCTCCTACGAGCAGTACTTC. The encoded protein is CASSLSSLSYEQYF.